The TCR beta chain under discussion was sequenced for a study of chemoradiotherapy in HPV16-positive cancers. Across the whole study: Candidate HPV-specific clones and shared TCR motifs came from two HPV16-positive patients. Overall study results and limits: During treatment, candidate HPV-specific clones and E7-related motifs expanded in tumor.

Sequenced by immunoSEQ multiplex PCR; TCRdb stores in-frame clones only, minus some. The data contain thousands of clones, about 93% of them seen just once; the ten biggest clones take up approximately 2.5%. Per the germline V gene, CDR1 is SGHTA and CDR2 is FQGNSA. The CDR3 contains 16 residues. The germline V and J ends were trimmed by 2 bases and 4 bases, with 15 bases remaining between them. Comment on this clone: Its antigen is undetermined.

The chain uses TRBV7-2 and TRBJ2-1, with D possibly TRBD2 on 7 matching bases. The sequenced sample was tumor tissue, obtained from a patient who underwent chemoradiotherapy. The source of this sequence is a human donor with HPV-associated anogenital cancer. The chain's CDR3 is CASSLSAGATYNEQFF. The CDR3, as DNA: TGTGCCAGCAGCTTATCGGCGGGGGCCACTTACAATGAGCAGTTCTTC.